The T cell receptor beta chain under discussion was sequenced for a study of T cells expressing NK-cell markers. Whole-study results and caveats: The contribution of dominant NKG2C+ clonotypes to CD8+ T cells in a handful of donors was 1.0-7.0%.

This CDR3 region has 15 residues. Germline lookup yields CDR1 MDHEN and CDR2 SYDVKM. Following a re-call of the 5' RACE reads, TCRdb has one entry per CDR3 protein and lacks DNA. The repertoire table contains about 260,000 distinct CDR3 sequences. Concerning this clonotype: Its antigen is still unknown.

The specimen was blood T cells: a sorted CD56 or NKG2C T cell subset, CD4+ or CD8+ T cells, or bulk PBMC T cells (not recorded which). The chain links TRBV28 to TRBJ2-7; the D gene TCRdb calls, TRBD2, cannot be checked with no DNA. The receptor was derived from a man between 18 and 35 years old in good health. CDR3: CASGPRGEGNYEQYF. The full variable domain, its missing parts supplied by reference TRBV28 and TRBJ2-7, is DVKVTQSSRYLVKRTGEKVFLECVQDMDHENMFWYRQDPGLGLRLIYFSYDVKMKEKGDIPEGYSVSREKKERFSLILESASTNQTSMYLCASGPRGEGNYEQYFGPGTRLTVT.